This T cell receptor (beta chain) was retrieved from a study of blood T cells in healthy people across ages. Study observations and caveats: Greater diversity and more naive CD4+ cells were seen in long-lived donors than in aged donors. With age, beta diversity per million T cells declined roughly linearly, significantly by around 43.

Note on this clonotype: Its antigen remains unidentified.

Every sample yielded at least 7 million isolated PBMCs. It was with a sample-barcoded 5' primer and a J-beta primer mix that a second PCR of roughly 7 to 12 cycles was run. TCRdb fed the 5' RACE reads into MiXCR, producing one record per CDR3 protein. The sample holds 800,000 to 950,000 distinct CDR3 sequences, about 29% seen once. These same records also appear under a second study, on T cells of mothers and their children.

Source material: blood. This TCR came from a woman in her 40s in good health.

CDR3 sequence: CSARGLLVPDTQYF. The CDR3 coding sequence is TGCAGTGCTAGGGGCCTACTTGTTCCAGATACGCAGTATTTT. The chain is built from TRBV20-1 and TRBJ2-3; D remains ambiguous. In germline, CDR1 is DFQATT, CDR2 SNEGSKA (reference sequence). This CDR3 is built from 14 residues. V lost 3 bases to trimming and J lost 4 bases, with 14 bases between them.